This TCR beta chain was profiled in a study of vaccination effects on CD4 cells after COVID-19. Profiled with immunoSEQ multiplex PCR; TCRdb holds only in-frame clones, not every one. The sample records more than 35,000 clones, around 80% being singletons. Expansion with viral peptide pools was applied to antigen-specific CD4+ T cells by the ViraFEST assay prior to sequencing. Subsequent to a culture period of 10 days, CD4+ T cells were isolated. The participants, recipients of two vaccine doses, got either BNT162b2 or mRNA-1273. According to the study, vaccine recipients showed no prior SARS-CoV-2 infection and negative nucleocapsid antibodies. Of note for this clone: Its specificity is unknown.

CDR1 is SGHTA, CDR2 FQGNSA, per germline. V gave up 5 bases and J gave up 1 base, with 8 bases separating them. This CDR3 spans 13 amino acids. The sample in question was CD4+ T cells from PBMCs cultured with HCoV-NL63 spike peptides, obtained after COVID-19 vaccination. The sequence was collected from a human donor who received a COVID-19 vaccine. Some clones in this sample may be carry-over from other donors' samples. The chain is built from TRBV7-2 and TRBJ1-1; D is perhaps TRBD1 (6 bases). CDR3 loop: CASSTDRNTEAFF. For the CDR3, the DNA is TGTGCCAGCAGCACGGACAGGAACACTGAAGCTTTCTTT.